The 29 T cell receptor beta chains listed next were all sequenced from one sample in a study of blood T cell repertoires in COVID-19. Profiled with immunoSEQ multiplex PCR; TCRdb holds only in-frame clones, not every one. Among some 150,000 clones listed, around 90% were seen once. The sequenced sample was peripheral blood. These TCRs come from a woman aged 50 to 60 with acute or convalescent COVID-19.

V is TRBV14 and J is TRBJ2-3, with D tentatively TRBD2 (6 bases). CDR3 length: 17 amino acids. Germline CDR1 is SGHDN and CDR2 is FVKESK. Trimming cost V 4 bases and J 3 bases, with 20 bases left between them. The CDR3 here is CASSLRPGVGGTDTQYF. The DNA of the CDR3 is TGTGCCAGCAGCCTCCGACCCGGGGTCGGAGGGACAGATACGCAGTATTTT.

This chain connects TRBV25-1 to TRBJ2-7; D is unclear. CDR1 MGHDK and CDR2 SYGVNS come from the germline V gene. The V and J ends lost 1 base and 0 bases respectively, with 4 bases between them. CDR3 length equals 13 residues. The CDR3 DNA sequence: TGTGCCAGCAGTGAATCAGGCTCCTACGAGCAGTACTTC. This encodes CASSESGSYEQYF.

The chain joins TRBV23-1 to TRBJ2-1; tentatively, D is TRBD1 (6 bases). TRBV23-1 is labeled an ORF, and its function is uncertain. The CDR3 loop spans 15 amino acids. V lost 2 bases and J 1 base, leaving 9 bases between the germline ends. The CDR3: CASSQTGWSYNEQFF. In nucleotides, the CDR3 is TGCGCCAGCAGTCAAACAGGGTGGTCCTACAATGAGCAGTTCTTC.

This sequence joins TRBV19 and TRBJ1-2; D is unclear. CDR1 LNHDA and CDR2 SQIVND come from the germline V gene (reference sequence). Trimming stripped 5 bases from V and 5 bases from J, with 18 bases between. There are 15 residues in the CDR3. CDR3 sequence: CASSPREEVGYGYTF. CDR3 DNA sequence: TGTGCCAGTAGTCCCCGAGAGGAGGTTGGATATGGCTACACCTTC.

The chain links TRBV6-5 to TRBJ2-1; 10 positions agree with TRBD1. J was trimmed by 7 bases and V by 7 bases; bases with no gene match: 10. CDR3 length: 15 residues. Germline V gives CDR1 MNHEY, CDR2 SVGAGI. The DNA for the CDR3 is TGTGCCAGCACAGTCTTAGGACAGGGGGGAAATGAGCAGTTCTTC. Translated: CASTVLGQGGNEQFF.

The chain is built from TRBV15 and TRBJ2-1; 7 nucleotides agree with TRBD2. Germline lookup yields CDR1 LNHNV and CDR2 YYDKDF (reference sequence). Trimming removed 3 bases from V and 4 bases from J; junction bases left unmatched: 3. CDR3 length equals 14 residues. The CDR3 sequence: CATSSRAGYNEQFF. The CDR3 bases are TGTGCCACCAGCAGCCGAGCGGGGTACAATGAGCAGTTCTTC.

This clone was seen a few times. This chain connects TRBV7-3 to TRBJ1-2; 7 bases fit TRBD1. The trim removed 4 bases at V and 7 bases at J, leaving 6 bases unmatched. Germline values: CDR1 SGHTA, CDR2 FQGTGA. This CDR3 is 13 amino acids long. The CDR3 sequence is CASSSRQGGGYTF. The DNA for the CDR3 is TGTGCCAGCAGCTCAAGACAGGGAGGTGGCTACACCTTC. The full variable domain, in which reference TRBV7-3 and TRBJ1-2 provide the parts outside the CDR3, is GAGVSQTPSNKVTEKGKYVELRCDPISGHTALYWYRQSLGQGPEFLIYFQGTGAADDSGLPNDRFFAVRPEGSVSTLKIQRTERGDSAVYLCASSSRQGGGYTFGSGTRLTVV.

V gene TRBV24-1 combines with J gene TRBJ2-5; the D gene is possibly TRBD1 (6 bases). Trimming removed 5 bases from V and 4 bases from J, with 19 bases in between. The CDR3 extends over 16 amino acids. Germline V CDR1 and CDR2: KGHDR, SFDVKD. The CDR3 region is CATSGTLGTGRETQYF. The CDR3 nucleotides read TGTGCCACCAGTGGGACTTTGGGAACAGGGAGAGAGACCCAGTACTTC.

The CDR3 coding sequence is TGTGCCAGCAGCTTAGCGACAGGGAGTAATGAAAAACTGTTTTTT. Its translation: CASSLATGSNEKLFF. The chain employs TRBV7-9 and TRBJ1-4, with TRBD1 matching 7 bases. The ends lost 0 bases at V and 4 bases at J; junction bases unmatched: 2. This CDR3 is built from 15 residues. Germline CDR1 and CDR2: SEHNR and FQNEAQ (reference sequence).

The chain uses TRBV10-2 and TRBJ2-1; 11 nucleotides align to TRBD2. V lost 7 bases and J lost 9; bases outside the gene matches: 8. Per the germline V gene, CDR1 is WSHSY and CDR2 is SAAADI. This CDR3 has 14 residues. As DNA, the CDR3 is TGCGCCAGCAATAGCGGGGGGGCCTCGGGTGAGCAGTTCTTC. This gives the protein CASNSGGASGEQFF.

The chain has TRBV5-1 and TRBJ2-7, with 12 bases lining up with TRBD2. The trim removed 4 bases at V and 2 bases at J, leaving 4 bases unmatched. CDR3 size: 15 residues. Germline-derived CDR1 and CDR2 are SGHRS and YFSETQ. For the CDR3, the DNA is TGCGCCAGCAGCGCCACTAGCGGGGGGACCTACGAGCAGTACTTC. It specifies CASSATSGGTYEQYF.

This clone was counted once. This chain uses TRBV30 with TRBJ2-3; 10 nucleotides match TRBD2. J lost 3 bases, V lost 2 bases, and 5 bases had no gene match. The CDR3 length is 15 residues. The V gene's germline CDR1 is GTSNPN and CDR2 SVGIG (reference sequence). CDR3 amino acids: CAWSPPGLATDTQYF. The CDR3 bases are TGTGCCTGGAGTCCTCCGGGACTAGCGACAGATACGCAGTATTTT.

The chain links TRBV7-3 to TRBJ2-5, with 13 bases lining up with TRBD2. The J segment lost 5 bases and the V segment lost 5 bases, leaving 8 bases of the junction unmatched. The CDR3 length is 16 residues. Germline loops: CDR1 SGHTA, CDR2 FQGTGA. CDR3 residues: CASSQFGTSGDETQYF. CDR3 sequence (DNA): TGTGCCAGCAGCCAATTCGGGACTAGCGGGGATGAGACCCAGTACTTC.

The genes are TRBV24-1 and TRBJ1-1; the D gene is possibly TRBD1 (5 bases). The germline CDR1 and CDR2 sequences are KGHDR and SFDVKD. Trimming pared 4 bases from V and 6 bases from J, leaving 17 bases between. CDR3 length: 15 amino acids. CDR3 region: CATSDTGLPRAEAFF. The CDR3, as DNA: TGTGCCACCAGTGACACGGGACTTCCGAGGGCTGAAGCTTTCTTT.

The chain joins TRBV7-9 to TRBJ2-7; D possibly corresponds to TRBD2 (6 bases). CDR1 and CDR2 (germline): SEHNR, FQNEAQ (reference sequence). The CDR3 has 14 amino acids. Trimming removed 5 bases at V and 1 base at J, with 12 bases between. In nucleotides, the CDR3 is TGTGCCAGCAGCCCTGGGGGGATATCCTACGAGCAGTACTTC. Amino acid sequence: CASSPGGISYEQYF.

The rearrangement links TRBV4-2 to TRBJ1-3, with D uncertain. Germline V lookup: CDR1 LGHNA, CDR2 YNFKEQ. The CDR3 length is 17 residues. The V end lost 1 base, the J end lost 1 base, and 14 bases lay between the germline ends. CDR3 residues: CASSQVSRGLSGNTIYF. CDR3 DNA: TGTGCCAGCAGCCAAGTCAGTCGCGGGTTATCTGGAAACACCATATATTTT.

The genes are TRBV3-1 (or the pseudogene TRBV3-2) and TRBJ1-2, with D unresolved. Germline V gives CDR1 LGHDT, CDR2 YNNKEL (reference sequence). The CDR3 is 16 residues long. Trimming pared 3 bases from V and 4 bases from J, leaving 18 bases between. The CDR3: CASSQASRQQFYGYTF. The DNA of the CDR3 is TGTGCCAGCAGCCAGGCGAGTCGGCAACAGTTCTATGGCTACACCTTC.

V is TRBV20-1 and J is TRBJ2-7; 13 bases agree with TRBD2. Germline assignment: CDR1 DFQATT and CDR2 SNEGSKA (reference sequence). This CDR3 spans 16 amino acids. Losses at the gene ends were 3 bases for V and 0 bases for J; bases not matched to a gene: 5. In DNA form, the CDR3 reads TGCAGTGCTAGTGCTGGACTAGCGGGAGACTCCTACGAGCAGTACTTC. It encodes CSASAGLAGDSYEQYF.

This chain connects TRBV3-1 (or the pseudogene TRBV3-2) to TRBJ1-4; D is uncertain. Trimming cost V 1 base and J 5 bases, with 11 bases left between them. The CDR3 totals 15 residues. Germline assignment: CDR1 LGHDT and CDR2 YNNKEL (reference sequence). The CDR3 nucleotides read TGTGCCAGCAGCCAAGTCGTCAGGTTAAATGAAAAACTGTTTTTT. It is translated as CASSQVVRLNEKLFF.

Only a few counts were recorded for this clone. This chain joins TRBV5-1 and TRBJ2-5; possibly TRBD1 for D (6 bases). The germline V and J ends were trimmed by 0 bases and 5 bases, with 11 bases remaining between them. CDR1 and CDR2 (germline): SGHRS, YFSETQ. This CDR3 comprises 14 residues. The CDR3 bases are TGCGCCAGCAGCTTGGACAGGGCAGGGGAGACCCAGTACTTC. Protein sequence: CASSLDRAGETQYF.

This clone has just one count. V usage is TRBV6-1 and J usage is TRBJ1-1; D is undetermined. This CDR3 is built from 13 residues. V gave up 3 bases and J gave up 6 bases, with 11 bases separating them. Germline V gene sequence: CDR1 MNHNS, CDR2 SASEGT. CDR3: CASSERRAAEAFF. CDR3 bases: TGTGCCAGCAGTGAGAGGCGGGCTGCTGAAGCTTTCTTT.

The chain joins TRBV7-3 to TRBJ2-3; D unclear. The CDR3 is 13 residues long. V gave up 5 bases and J gave up 2 bases, with 8 bases separating them. Germline V gene data show CDR1 as SGHTA and CDR2 as FQGTGA. The CDR3 sequence: CASSRANTDTQYF. The CDR3 nucleotides are TGTGCCAGCAGCAGAGCTAACACAGATACGCAGTATTTT. The full variable domain, its missing parts supplied by reference TRBV7-3 and TRBJ2-3, is GAGVSQTPSNKVTEKGKYVELRCDPISGHTALYWYRQSLGQGPEFLIYFQGTGAADDSGLPNDRFFAVRPEGSVSTLKIQRTERGDSAVYLCASSRANTDTQYFGPGTRLTVL.

The rearrangement joins TRBV28 to TRBJ1-5; D uncertain. The CDR3 totals 14 residues. Trimming took off 3 bases at V and 3 bases at J, with 9 bases between the two ends. CDR1 MDHEN and CDR2 SYDVKM come from the germline V gene. The CDR3 protein is CASSLAGINQPQHF. The DNA for the CDR3 is TGTGCCAGCAGTTTGGCGGGGATCAATCAGCCCCAGCATTTT.

V and J are TRBV3-1 (or the pseudogene TRBV3-2) and TRBJ1-5; D not certain. CDR3 length: 14 amino acids. Trimming removed 3 bases at V and 2 bases at J, with 8 bases between. The germline CDR1 and CDR2 sequences are LGHDT and YNNKEL (reference sequence). The CDR3 nucleotides are TGTGCCAGCAGCCAGGGGAGGGGCAATCAGCCCCAGCATTTT. Protein sequence: CASSQGRGNQPQHF.

The chain recombines TRBV18 with TRBJ1-2; possibly TRBD1 for D (6 bases). Germline-derived CDR1 and CDR2 are KGHSH and LQKENI. The V end lost 3 bases, the J end lost 6 bases, and 11 bases lay between the germline ends. The length of the CDR3 is 13 residues. This CDR3 reads CASSPGQGNGYTF. The CDR3 DNA sequence: TGTGCCAGCTCACCTGGGCAGGGGAATGGCTACACCTTC.

This clone was seen more than once but under ten times. J is TRBJ2-7 and V is TRBV4-1; 8 bases align to TRBD2. CDR3 size: 15 residues. The germline V gene has CDR1 MGHRA and CDR2 YSYEKL. With V trimmed by 0 bases and J by 5 bases, 6 bases remained unmatched. The CDR3 DNA reads as TGCGCCAGCAGCCAAGATGGACTAGCCTCGGACGAGCAGTACTTC. Translating it yields CASSQDGLASDEQYF.

The genes are TRBV4-1 and TRBJ1-2; 7 nucleotides agree with TRBD1. V dropped 0 bases and J dropped 10; count of bases not matched to a gene: 5. Per the germline V gene, CDR1 is MGHRA and CDR2 is YSYEKL. This CDR3 is 13 amino acids long. The CDR3 spells CASSQEGDSYYTF. The CDR3, as DNA: TGCGCCAGCAGCCAAGAAGGGGACAGCTACTACACCTTC.

The chain has TRBV6-5 and TRBJ1-2; 11 nucleotides match TRBD1. Germline values: CDR1 MNHEY, CDR2 SVGAGI. The CDR3 covers 11 residues. V lost 11 bases to trimming and J lost 8 bases; unmatched junction nucleotides: 4. The CDR3 coding sequence is TGTGCCTTACGGACAGGGGGCGGCTACACCTTC. It translates to CALRTGGGYTF.

This chain uses TRBV5-4 with TRBJ1-1; D gene ambiguous. Looked up from germline, CDR1 is SGHNT and CDR2 is YYREEE (reference sequence). The CDR3 is made up of 19 amino acids. V gave up 0 bases and J gave up 2 bases, with 23 bases separating them. The CDR3 region is CASSLVWARTPHANTEAFF. For the CDR3, the DNA is TGTGCCAGCAGCTTGGTATGGGCACGCACGCCGCATGCCAACACTGAAGCTTTCTTT. Combining the CDR3 with reference TRBV5-4 and TRBJ1-1 gives the whole variable domain ETGVTQSPTHLIKTRGQQVTLRCSSQSGHNTVSWYQQALGQGPQFIFQYYREEENGRGNFPPRFSGLQFPNYSSELNVNALELDDSALYLCASSLVWARTPHANTEAFFGQGTRLTVV.